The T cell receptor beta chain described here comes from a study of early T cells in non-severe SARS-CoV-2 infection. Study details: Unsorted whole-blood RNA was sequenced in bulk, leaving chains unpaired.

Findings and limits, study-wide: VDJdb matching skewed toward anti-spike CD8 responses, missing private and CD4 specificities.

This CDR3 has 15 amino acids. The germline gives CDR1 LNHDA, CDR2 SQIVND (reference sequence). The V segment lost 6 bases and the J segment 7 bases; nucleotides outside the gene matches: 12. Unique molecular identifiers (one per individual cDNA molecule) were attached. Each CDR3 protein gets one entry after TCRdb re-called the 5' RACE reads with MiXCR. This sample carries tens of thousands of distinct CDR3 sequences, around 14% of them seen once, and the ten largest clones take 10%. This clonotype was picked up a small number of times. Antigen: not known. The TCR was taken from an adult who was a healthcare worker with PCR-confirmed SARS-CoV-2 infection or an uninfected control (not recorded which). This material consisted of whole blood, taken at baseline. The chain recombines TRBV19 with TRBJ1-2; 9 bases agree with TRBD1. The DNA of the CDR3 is TGTGCCAGTAGCGGGACAGGGAGAGGGTCGGTTGGCTACACCTTC. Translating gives CASSGTGRGSVGYTF.